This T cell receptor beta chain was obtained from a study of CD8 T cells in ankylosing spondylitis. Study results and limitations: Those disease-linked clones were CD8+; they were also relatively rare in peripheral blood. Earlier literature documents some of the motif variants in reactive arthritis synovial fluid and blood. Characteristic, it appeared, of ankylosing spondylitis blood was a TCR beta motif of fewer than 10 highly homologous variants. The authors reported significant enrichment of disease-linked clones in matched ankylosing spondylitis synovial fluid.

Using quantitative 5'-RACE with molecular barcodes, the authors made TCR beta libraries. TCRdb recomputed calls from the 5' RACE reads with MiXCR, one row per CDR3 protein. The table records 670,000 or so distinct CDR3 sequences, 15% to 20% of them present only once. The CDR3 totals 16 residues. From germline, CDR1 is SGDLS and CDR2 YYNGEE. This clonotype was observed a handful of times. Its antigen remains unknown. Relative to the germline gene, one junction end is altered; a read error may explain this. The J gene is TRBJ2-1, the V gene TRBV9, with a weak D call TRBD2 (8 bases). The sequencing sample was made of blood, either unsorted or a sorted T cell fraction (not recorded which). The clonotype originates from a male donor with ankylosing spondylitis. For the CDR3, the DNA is TGTGCCGGCAGGGGGAAAGCGGGAGCTTCTTACAATGAGCAGTTCTTC. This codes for CAGRGKAGASYNEQFF.